This TCR beta chain stems from a study of CD8 T cells in Susac syndrome. Reverse transcription of roughly 0.45 to 1 ug RNA was performed with random hexamers. The authors amplified TCR beta CDR3 across 54 Vbeta and 13 Jbeta using immunoSEQ multiplex PCR. TCRdb redid the calling of the immunoSEQ multiplex PCR reads with MiXCR, one entry per CDR3 protein. This sample carries some 120,000 distinct CDR3 sequences, about 92% of them seen once, and the ten largest clones take approximately 0.31%. A single count supports this clonotype. Sequencing of TCR beta was undertaken in CD8+ and CD4+ T cells derived from blood. TEMRA cells underwent FACS enrichment and CD8+ and CD4+ T cells underwent negative isolation. This TCR was recovered from a human donor with multiple sclerosis. Specimen: CD8+ T cells from PBMCs.

The CDR3 region has the DNA TGTGCCAGCAGTTACGGACTAGCGGAGACCCAGTACTTC. Its translation: CASSYGLAETQYF. The V and J genes are TRBV6-2 or TRBV6-3 and TRBJ2-5; the match to TRBD2 covers 9 bases. The germline V gene has CDR1 MNHEY and CDR2 SVGEGT. This CDR3 is 13 amino acids long. V trimming: 2 bases; J trimming: 5 bases; junction bases outside the gene matches: 0.